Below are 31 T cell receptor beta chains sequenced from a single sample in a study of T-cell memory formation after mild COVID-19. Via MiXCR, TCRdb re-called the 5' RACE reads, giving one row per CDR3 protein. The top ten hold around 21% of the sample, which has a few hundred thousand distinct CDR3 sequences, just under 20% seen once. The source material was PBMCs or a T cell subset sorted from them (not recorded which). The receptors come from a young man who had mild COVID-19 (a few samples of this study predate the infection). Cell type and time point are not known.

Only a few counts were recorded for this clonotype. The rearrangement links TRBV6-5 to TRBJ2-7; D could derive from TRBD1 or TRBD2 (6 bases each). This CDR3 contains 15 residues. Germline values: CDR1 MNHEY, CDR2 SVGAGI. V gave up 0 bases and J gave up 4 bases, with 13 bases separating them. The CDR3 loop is CASSYSIGGRYEQYF. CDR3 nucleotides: TGTGCCAGCAGTTACTCGATCGGGGGCCGATACGAGCAGTACTTC.

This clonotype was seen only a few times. The CDR3 sequence is CASSLVEGRNEQYF. CDR3 DNA sequence: TGCGCCAGCAGCTTGGTAGAGGGGAGGAACGAGCAGTACTTC. The J gene is TRBJ2-7, the V gene TRBV5-1; D is perhaps TRBD2 (6 bases). Germline CDR1 SGHRS, CDR2 YFSETQ. Deletions cut 0 bases from V and 5 bases from J, with 12 bases between. The CDR3 has 14 residues.

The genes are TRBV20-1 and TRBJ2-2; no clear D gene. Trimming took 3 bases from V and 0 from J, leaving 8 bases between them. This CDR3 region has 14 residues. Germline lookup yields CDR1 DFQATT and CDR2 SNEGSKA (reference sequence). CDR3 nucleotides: TGCAGTGCTAGCACAGCGACGAACACCGGGGAGCTGTTTTTT. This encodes CSASTATNTGELFF.

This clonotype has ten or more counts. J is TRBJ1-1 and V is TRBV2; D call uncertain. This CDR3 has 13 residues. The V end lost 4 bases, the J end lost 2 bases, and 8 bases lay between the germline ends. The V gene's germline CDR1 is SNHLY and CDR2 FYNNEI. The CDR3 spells CASSVQPNTEAFF. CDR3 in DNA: TGTGCCAGCAGTGTCCAGCCTAACACTGAAGCTTTCTTT.

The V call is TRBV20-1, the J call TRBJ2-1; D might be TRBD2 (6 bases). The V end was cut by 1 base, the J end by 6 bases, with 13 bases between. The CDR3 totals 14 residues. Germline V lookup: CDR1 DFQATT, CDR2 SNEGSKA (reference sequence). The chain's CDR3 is CSARGRGFPNEQFF. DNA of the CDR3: TGCAGTGCTAGAGGGCGGGGTTTCCCCAATGAGCAGTTCTTC.

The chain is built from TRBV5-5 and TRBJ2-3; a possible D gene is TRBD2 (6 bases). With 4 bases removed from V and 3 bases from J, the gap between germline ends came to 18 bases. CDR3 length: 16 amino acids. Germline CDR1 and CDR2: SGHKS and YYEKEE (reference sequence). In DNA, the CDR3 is TGTGCCAGCAGCCATTTTACGGGGGAGTGGACAGATACGCAGTATTTT. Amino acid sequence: CASSHFTGEWTDTQYF.

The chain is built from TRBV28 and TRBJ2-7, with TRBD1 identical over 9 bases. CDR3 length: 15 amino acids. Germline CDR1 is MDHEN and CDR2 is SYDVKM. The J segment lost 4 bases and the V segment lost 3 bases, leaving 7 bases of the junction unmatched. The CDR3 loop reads CASSFRDRETYEQYF. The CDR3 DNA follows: TGTGCCAGCAGTTTCAGGGACAGGGAGACGTACGAGCAGTACTTC.

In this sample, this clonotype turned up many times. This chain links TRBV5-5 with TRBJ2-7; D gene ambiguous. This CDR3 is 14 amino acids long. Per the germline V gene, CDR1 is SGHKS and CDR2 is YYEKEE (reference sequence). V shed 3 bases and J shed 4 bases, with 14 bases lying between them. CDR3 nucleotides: TGTGCCAGCAGCTCATCCGACTGGAGATACGAGCAGTACTTC. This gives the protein CASSSSDWRYEQYF.

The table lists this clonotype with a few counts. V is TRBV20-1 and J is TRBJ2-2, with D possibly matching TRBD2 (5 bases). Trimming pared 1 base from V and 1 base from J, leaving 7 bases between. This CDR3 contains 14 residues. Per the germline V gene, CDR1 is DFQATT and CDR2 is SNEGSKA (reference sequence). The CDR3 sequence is CSARVRGNTGELFF. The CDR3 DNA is TGCAGTGCTAGAGTTCGGGGGAACACCGGGGAGCTGTTTTTT.

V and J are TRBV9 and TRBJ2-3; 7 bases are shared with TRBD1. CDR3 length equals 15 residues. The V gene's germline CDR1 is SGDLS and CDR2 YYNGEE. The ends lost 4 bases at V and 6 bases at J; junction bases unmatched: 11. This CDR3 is CASSPRVGGGDTQYF. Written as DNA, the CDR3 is TGTGCCAGCAGCCCCCGTGTAGGGGGCGGGGATACGCAGTATTTT.

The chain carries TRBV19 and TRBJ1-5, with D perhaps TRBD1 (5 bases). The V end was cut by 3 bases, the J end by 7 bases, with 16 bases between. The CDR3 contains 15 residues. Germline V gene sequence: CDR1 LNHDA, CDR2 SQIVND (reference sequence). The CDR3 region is CASSISGMGGQPQHF. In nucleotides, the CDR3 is TGTGCCAGTAGTATCTCGGGGATGGGGGGGCAGCCCCAGCATTTT.

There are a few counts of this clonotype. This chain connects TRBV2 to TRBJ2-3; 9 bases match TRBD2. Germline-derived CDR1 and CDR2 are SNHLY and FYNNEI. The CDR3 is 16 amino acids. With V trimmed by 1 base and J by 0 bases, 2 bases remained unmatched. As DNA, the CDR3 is TGTGCCAGCAGTGAAGGTCTAGCGGGGAGCACAGATACGCAGTATTTT. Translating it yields CASSEGLAGSTDTQYF.

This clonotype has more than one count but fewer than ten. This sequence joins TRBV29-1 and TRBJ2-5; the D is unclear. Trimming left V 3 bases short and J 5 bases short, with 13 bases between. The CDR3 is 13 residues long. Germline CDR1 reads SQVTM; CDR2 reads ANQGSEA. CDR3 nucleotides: TGCAGCGTTGAGCCCGGACCGGAGGAGACCCAGTACTTC. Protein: CSVEPGPEETQYF.

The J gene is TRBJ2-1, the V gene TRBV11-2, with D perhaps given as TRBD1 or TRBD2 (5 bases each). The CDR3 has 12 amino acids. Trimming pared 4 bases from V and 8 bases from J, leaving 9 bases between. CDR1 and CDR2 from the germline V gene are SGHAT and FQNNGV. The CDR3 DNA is TGTGCCAGCAGCTCCCAGGGACATGAGCAGTTCTTC. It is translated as CASSSQGHEQFF.

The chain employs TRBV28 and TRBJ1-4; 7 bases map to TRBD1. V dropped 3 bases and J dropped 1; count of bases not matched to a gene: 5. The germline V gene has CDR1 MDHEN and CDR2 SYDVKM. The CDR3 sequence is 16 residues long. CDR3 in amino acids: CASSLYTGVTNEKLFF. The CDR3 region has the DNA TGTGCCAGCAGTTTGTACACAGGGGTAACTAATGAAAAACTGTTTTTT.

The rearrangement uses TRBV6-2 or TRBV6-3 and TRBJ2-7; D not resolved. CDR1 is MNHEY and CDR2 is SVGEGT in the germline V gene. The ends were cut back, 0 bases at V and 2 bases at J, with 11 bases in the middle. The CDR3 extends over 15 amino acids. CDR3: CASSYSLGSPYEQYF. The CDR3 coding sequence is TGTGCCAGCAGTTACTCTCTGGGGTCACCCTACGAGCAGTACTTC.

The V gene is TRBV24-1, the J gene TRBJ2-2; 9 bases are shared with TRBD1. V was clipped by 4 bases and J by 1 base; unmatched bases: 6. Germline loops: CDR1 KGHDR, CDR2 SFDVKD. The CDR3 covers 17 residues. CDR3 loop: CATSEPDRGENTGELFF. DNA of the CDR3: TGTGCCACCAGTGAACCGGACAGGGGTGAGAACACCGGGGAGCTGTTTTTT.

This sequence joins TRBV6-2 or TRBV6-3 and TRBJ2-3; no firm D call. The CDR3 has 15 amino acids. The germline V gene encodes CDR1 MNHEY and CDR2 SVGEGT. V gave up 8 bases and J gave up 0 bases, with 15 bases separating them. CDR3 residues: CASGPRRPSTDTQYF. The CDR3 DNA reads TGTGCCAGCGGACCAAGGCGGCCTAGCACAGATACGCAGTATTTT.

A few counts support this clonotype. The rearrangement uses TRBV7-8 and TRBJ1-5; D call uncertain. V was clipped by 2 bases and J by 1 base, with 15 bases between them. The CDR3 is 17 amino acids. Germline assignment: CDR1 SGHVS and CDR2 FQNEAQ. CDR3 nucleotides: TGTGCCAGCAGCTTATTTTTCGTAGTCGGGAGCAATCAGCCCCAGCATTTT. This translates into CASSLFFVVGSNQPQHF.

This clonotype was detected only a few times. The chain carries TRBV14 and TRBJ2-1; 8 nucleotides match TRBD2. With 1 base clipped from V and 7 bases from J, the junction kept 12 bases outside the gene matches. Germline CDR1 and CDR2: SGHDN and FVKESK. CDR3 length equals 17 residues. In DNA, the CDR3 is TGTGCCAGCAGCCAAGGGTTGAGCGGGGGCCACCGTAATGAGCAGTTCTTC. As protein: CASSQGLSGGHRNEQFF.

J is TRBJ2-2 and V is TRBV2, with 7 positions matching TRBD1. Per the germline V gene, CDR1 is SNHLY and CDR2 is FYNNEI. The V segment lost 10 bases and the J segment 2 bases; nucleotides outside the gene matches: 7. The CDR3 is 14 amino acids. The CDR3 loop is CATQTGINTGELFF. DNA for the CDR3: TGTGCCACCCAGACAGGGATAAACACCGGGGAGCTGTTTTTT.

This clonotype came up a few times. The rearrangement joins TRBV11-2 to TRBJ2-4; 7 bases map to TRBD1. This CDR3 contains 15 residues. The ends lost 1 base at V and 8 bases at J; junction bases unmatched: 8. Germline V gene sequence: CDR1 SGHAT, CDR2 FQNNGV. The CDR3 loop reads CASSLVGGRSDIQYF. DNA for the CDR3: TGTGCCAGCAGCTTAGTAGGGGGCAGGTCGGACATTCAGTACTTC. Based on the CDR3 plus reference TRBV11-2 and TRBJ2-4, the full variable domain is EAGVAQSPRYKIIEKRQSVAFWCNPISGHATLYWYQQILGQGPKLLIQFQNNGVVDDSQLPKDRFSAERLKGVDSTLKIQPAKLEDSAVYLCASSLVGGRSDIQYFGAGTRLSVL.

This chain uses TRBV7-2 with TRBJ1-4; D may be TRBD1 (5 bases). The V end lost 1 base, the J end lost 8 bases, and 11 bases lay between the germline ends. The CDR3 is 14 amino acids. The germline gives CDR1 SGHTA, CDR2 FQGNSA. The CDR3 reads CASSLGRAPEKLFF. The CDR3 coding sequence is TGTGCCAGCAGCTTAGGCAGGGCCCCCGAAAAACTGTTTTTT.

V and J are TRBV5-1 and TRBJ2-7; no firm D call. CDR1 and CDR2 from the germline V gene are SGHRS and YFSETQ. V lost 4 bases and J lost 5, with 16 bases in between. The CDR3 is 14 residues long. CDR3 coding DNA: TGCGCCAGCAGCGGAGCCGTGTGGCCCAACGAGCAGTACGTC. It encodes CASSGAVWPNEQYV.

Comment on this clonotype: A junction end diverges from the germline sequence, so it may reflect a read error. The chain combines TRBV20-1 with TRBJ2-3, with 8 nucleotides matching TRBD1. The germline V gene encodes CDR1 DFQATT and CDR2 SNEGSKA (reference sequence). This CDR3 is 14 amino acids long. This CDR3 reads CRAIPGTGPDTQYF. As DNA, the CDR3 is TGCAGGGCTATCCCGGGGACAGGTCCAGATACGCAGTATTTT.

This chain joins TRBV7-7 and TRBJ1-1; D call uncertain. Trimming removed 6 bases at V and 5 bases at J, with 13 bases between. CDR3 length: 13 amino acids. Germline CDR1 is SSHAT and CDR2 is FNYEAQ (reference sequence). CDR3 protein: CASSSNLGTEAFF. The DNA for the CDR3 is TGTGCCAGCAGTTCGAACCTGGGGACTGAAGCTTTCTTT.

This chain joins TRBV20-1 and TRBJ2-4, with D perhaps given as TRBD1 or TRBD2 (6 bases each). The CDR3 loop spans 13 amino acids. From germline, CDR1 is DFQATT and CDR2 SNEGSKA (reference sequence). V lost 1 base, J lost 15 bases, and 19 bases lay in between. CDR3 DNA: TGCAGTGCTAGAGCCGATGGTGATGGGGGGCCGTACTTC. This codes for CSARADGDGGPYF.

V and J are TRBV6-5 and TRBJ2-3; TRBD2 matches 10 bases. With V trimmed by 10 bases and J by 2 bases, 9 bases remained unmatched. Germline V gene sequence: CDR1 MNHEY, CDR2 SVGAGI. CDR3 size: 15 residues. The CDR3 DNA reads TGTGCCACCCACCTAGCGGGGGCCCTCACAGATACGCAGTATTTT. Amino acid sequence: CATHLAGALTDTQYF.

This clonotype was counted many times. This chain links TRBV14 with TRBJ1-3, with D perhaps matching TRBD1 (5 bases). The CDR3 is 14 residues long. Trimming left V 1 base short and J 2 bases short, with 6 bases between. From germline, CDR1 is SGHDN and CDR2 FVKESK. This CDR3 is CASSQAGAGNTIYF. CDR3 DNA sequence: TGTGCCAGCAGCCAAGCGGGGGCTGGAAACACCATATATTTT.

The CDR3 loop is CAISESAWHYNEQFF. Here the CDR3 DNA reads TGTGCCATCAGTGAGTCCGCGTGGCACTACAATGAGCAGTTCTTC. The chain has TRBV10-3 and TRBJ2-1; unclear D gene. The CDR3 consists of 15 residues. V was shortened by 0 bases and J by 3 bases, with 9 bases between the two germline ends. Per the germline V gene, CDR1 is ENHRY and CDR2 is SYGVKD.

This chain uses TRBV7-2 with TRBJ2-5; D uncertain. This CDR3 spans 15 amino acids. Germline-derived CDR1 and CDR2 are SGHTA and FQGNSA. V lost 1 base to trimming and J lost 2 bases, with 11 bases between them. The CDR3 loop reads CASSLDILQQETQYF. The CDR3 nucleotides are TGTGCCAGCAGCTTAGATATTCTACAGCAAGAGACCCAGTACTTC.